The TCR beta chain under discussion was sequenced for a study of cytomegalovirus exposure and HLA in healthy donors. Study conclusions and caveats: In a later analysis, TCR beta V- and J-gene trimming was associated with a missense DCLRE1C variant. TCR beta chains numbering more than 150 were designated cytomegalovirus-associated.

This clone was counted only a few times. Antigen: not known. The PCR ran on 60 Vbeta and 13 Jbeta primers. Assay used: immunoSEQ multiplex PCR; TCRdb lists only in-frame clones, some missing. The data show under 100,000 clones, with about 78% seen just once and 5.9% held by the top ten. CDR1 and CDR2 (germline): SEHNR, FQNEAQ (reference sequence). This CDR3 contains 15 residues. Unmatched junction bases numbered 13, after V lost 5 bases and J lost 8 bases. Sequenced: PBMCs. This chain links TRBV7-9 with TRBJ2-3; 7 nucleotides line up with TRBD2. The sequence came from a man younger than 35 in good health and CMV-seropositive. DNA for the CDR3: TGTGCCAGCAGCACACAACTAGCGTCTTACGGTACGCAGTATTTT. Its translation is CASSTQLASYGTQYF. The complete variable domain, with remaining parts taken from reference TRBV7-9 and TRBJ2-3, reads DTGVSQNPRHKITKRGQNVTFRCDPISEHNRLYWYRQTLGQGPEFLTYFQNEAQLEKSRLLSDRFSAERPKGSFSTLEIQRTEQGDSAMYLCASSTQLASYGTQYFGPGTRLTVL.